The next 5 T cell receptor beta chains were all read from a single sample in a study of T cells in Graves' hyperthyroidism and ophthalmopathy. What was amplified from RNA transcripts were TCR beta CDR3 regions. An initial round of RT-PCR targeting the TCR CDR3 relied on the HTBI primer set. TCRdb independently ran MiXCR on the multiplex PCR reads; one entry per CDR3 protein. The table records about 570,000 distinct CDR3 sequences, 35% to 55% of them present only once. Material: peripheral blood or thyroid tissue (not recorded which). The origin of the receptors is an adult woman with Graves' disease, either hyperthyroidism or ophthalmopathy (not recorded which).

Details on this clonotype: The germline gene is not matched at one end of the junction; a read error may be the cause. This chain joins TRBV10-3 and TRBJ1-2; unclear D gene. This CDR3 has 10 residues. Germline loops: CDR1 ENHRY, CDR2 SYGVKD. The DNA for the CDR3 is TGTGCCCCCGAAGGCTATCGCTACACCTTC. Its protein product is CAPEGYRYTF.

The chain couples TRBV12-3 or TRBV12-4 to TRBJ2-5, with 9 bases aligning to TRBD1. V was pared by 6 bases and J by 5 bases, with 10 bases of the junction left unmatched. There are 15 residues in the CDR3. Here the CDR3 reads CASRGQGGAAETQYF. The CDR3 nucleotides read TGTGCCAGCAGGGGACAGGGAGGAGCTGCCGAGACCCAGTACTTC.

Only one count was recorded for this clonotype. The genes are TRBV7-9 and TRBJ2-5; no clear D. V shed 6 bases and J shed 2 bases, with 13 bases lying between them. This CDR3 spans 14 amino acids. Germline V gene data show CDR1 as SEHNR and CDR2 as FQNEAQ (reference sequence). The CDR3 sequence: CASSPRVEQETQYF. The CDR3 nucleotides are TGTGCCAGCAGTCCAAGGGTGGAACAAGAGACCCAGTACTTC.

This clonotype was counted at least ten times. The chain recombines TRBV6-2 or TRBV6-3 with TRBJ1-5; the D is unclear. V lost 7 bases, J lost 1 base, and 11 bases lay in between. The CDR3 sequence is 14 residues long. In germline, CDR1 is MNHEY, CDR2 SVGEGT. CDR3 sequence reads: CASTHLDSNQPQHF. CDR3 nucleotides: TGTGCCAGCACCCACCTGGACAGCAATCAGCCCCAGCATTTT.

CDR3 sequence: CATRRDQSHGYGYTF. The CDR3 nucleotides are TGTGCCACCCGCCGGGACCAATCACATGGCTATGGCTACACCTTC. The chain joins TRBV24-1 to TRBJ1-2, with a tentative D call TRBD1 (5 bases). This CDR3 region has 15 residues. V was trimmed by 9 bases and J by 4 bases, leaving 20 bases between them. Germline assignment: CDR1 KGHDR and CDR2 SFDVKD.